This T cell receptor (beta chain) was recorded in a study of post-analysis software for immune sequencing data. This clonotype was counted a few times. The antigen remains undetermined. TCR beta libraries were prepared from cDNA with unique molecular identifiers. In TCRdb, the PCR reads were re-called with MiXCR into one record per CDR3 protein. The repertoire holds under 900,000 distinct CDR3 sequences, roughly 50% seen once, with over 4% in the top ten. Study outcomes and limitations: For normalized Chao1 diversity, multiple sclerosis patients scored significantly lower than controls did. Strong co-clustering by F measure was evident for samples that had been prepared in the same batch.

Sequencing used blood. The clonotype comes from a girl aged 10 to 17 with multiple sclerosis.

DNA of the CDR3: TGTGCCAGCAGATCCGAGGGTGGTGAGCAGTTCTTC. It encodes CASRSEGGEQFF. The rearrangement joins TRBV6-6 to TRBJ2-1, with TRBD2 as a possible D gene (5 bases). Germline lookup yields CDR1 MNHNY and CDR2 SVGAGI (reference sequence). V shed 6 bases and J shed 9 bases, with 12 bases lying between them. CDR3 length: 12 amino acids.